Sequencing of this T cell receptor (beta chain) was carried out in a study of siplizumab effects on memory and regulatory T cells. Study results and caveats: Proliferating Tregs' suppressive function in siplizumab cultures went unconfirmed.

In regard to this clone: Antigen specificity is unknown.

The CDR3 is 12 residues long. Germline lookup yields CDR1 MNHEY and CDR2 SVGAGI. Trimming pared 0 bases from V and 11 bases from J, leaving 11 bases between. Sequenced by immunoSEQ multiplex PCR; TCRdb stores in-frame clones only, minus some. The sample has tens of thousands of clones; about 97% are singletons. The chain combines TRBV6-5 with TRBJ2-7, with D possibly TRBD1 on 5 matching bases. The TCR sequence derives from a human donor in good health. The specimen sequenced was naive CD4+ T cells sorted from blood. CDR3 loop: CASSYSGRAEYF. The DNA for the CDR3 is TGTGCCAGCAGTTACTCGGGCAGGGCAGAGTACTTC.